This T cell receptor beta chain is from a study of CD8 T cells in Susac syndrome. TCR beta sequencing covered blood CD8+ and CD4+ T cells. The study used treatment-naive patients who had stable or active relapsing-remitting disease as multiple sclerosis controls. While CD8+ and CD4+ T cells were isolated negatively, TEMRA cells were enriched by FACS. The authors reverse transcribed roughly 0.5 to 1 ug RNA with random hexamers. Amplification of TCR beta CDR3 spanned 54 Vbeta and 13 Jbeta via immunoSEQ multiplex PCR. TCRdb itself ran the immunoSEQ multiplex PCR reads through MiXCR, one entry per CDR3 protein. The data contain roughly 200,000 distinct CDR3 sequences, just under 95% of them singletons. Trimming cost V 5 bases and J 1 base; bases outside gene matches: 4. There are 15 residues in the CDR3. Per the germline V gene, CDR1 is LGHDT and CDR2 is YNNKEL (reference sequence).

This chain uses TRBV3-1 with TRBJ2-5; 10 positions agree with TRBD2. Sequences were obtained from CD4+ T cells from PBMCs. The receptor's source is a human donor with multiple sclerosis. As DNA, the CDR3 is TGTGCCAGCAGCAGGACTAGCGGAGCCCAAGAGACCCAGTACTTC. Protein sequence: CASSRTSGAQETQYF.